The rows below give T cell receptor beta chains drawn from one sample of a study of long-term antiretroviral therapy in people with HIV. Generated by immunoSEQ multiplex PCR, the TCRdb table keeps only in-frame clones and is missing some. Among over 15,000 clones listed, about 79% were seen once. The specimen was unsorted PBMCs, collected 1.5 years before starting antiretroviral therapy. The receptors were gathered from a woman in her fifties or sixties with HIV. Each CDR3 is given with its conserved first and last residue. D genes are given only for firm matches. Part of the rows lack a size; the others show once, few, many or a class for expanded clones.

J	V	D	size	CDR3	DNA
TRBJ1-4	TRBV6-1	.	.	CASSEALQGFATNEKLFF	TGTGCCAGCAGTGAAGCGCTTCAGGGCTTTGCAACTAATGAAAAACTGTTTTTT
TRBJ1-1	TRBV4-1	TRBD1	few	CASRLMTGGTEAFF	TGCGCCAGCAGACTCATGACAGGGGGAACTGAAGCTTTCTTT
TRBJ2-1	TRBV5-8	TRBD1	.	CASSRQAGGNTWNEQFF	TGTGCCAGCAGCCGGCAGGCAGGGGGTAATACTTGGAATGAGCAGTTCTTC
TRBJ1-2	TRBV7-9	.	.	CASFGQGDRGPPDYGYTF	.
TRBJ1-5	TRBV18	TRBD1	few	CASSPGTVNQPQHF	TGTGCCAGCTCCCCCGGGACAGTCAATCAGCCCCAGCATTTT
TRBJ1-2	TRBV2	.	few	CASSEALPGDRTF	TGTGCCAGCAGTGAAGCGCTTCCGGGAGATCGGACCTTC
TRBJ2-1	TRBV29-1	.	once	CSFSLSPSNEQFF	TGCAGCTTCTCCTTATCCCCGTCCAATGAGCAGTTCTTC
TRBJ2-1	TRBV7-3	.	.	CASSTRKNGEQFF	TGTGCCAGCAGCACTAGAAAGAATGGGGAGCAGTTCTTC
TRBJ1-6	TRBV27	TRBD1	medium-sized	CASSHRDRGNSPLHF	TGTGCCAGCAGTCATAGGGACAGGGGCAATTCACCCCTCCACTTT
TRBJ2-2	TRBV5-8	.	.	CASSLAAADSNTGELFF	TGTGCCAGCAGCTTGGCCGCGGCAGACAGTAACACCGGGGAGCTGTTTTTT
TRBJ1-1	TRBV10-2	TRBD1	.	CASSLQGDTEAFF	TGCGCCAGCAGTTTACAGGGGGACACTGAAGCTTTCTTT
TRBJ2-3	TRBV19	.	.	CASSWGGPTDTQYF	TGTGCCAGTAGTTGGGGGGGCCCCACAGATACGCAGTATTTT
TRBJ1-5	TRBV6-6	.	.	CASSYMGDQPQHF	TGTGCCAGCAGTTACATGGGGGATCAGCCCCAGCATTTT
TRBJ2-4	TRBV5-1	.	.	CASMAILAKNIQYF	TGCGCCAGCATGGCCATTCTAGCCAAAAACATTCAGTACTTC
TRBJ2-3	TRBV4-1	.	.	CASSQESEDTQYF	TGCGCCAGCAGCCAAGAGTCCGAGGATACGCAGTATTTT
TRBJ1-5	TRBV19	TRBD1	.	CASRSWDRGLDQPQHF	TGTGCCAGTAGAAGCTGGGACAGGGGGCTCGATCAGCCCCAGCATTTT
TRBJ1-1	TRBV27	TRBD1	.	CASSRTGGPEAFF	TGTGCCAGCAGCCGAACAGGGGGACCTGAAGCTTTCTTT
TRBJ1-3	TRBV7-9	.	few	CASSLGNTIYF	TGTGCCAGCAGCCTCGGAAACACCATATATTTT